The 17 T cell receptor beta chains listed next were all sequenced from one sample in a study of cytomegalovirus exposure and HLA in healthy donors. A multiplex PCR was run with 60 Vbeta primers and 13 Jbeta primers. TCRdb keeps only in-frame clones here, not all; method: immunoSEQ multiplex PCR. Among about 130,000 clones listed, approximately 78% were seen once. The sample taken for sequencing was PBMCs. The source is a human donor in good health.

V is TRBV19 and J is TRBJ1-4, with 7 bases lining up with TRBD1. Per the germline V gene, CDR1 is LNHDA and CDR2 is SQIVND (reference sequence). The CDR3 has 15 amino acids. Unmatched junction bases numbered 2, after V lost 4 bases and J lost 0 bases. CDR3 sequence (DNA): TGTGCCAGTAGTACGGGACAGCCAACTAATGAAAAACTGTTTTTT. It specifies CASSTGQPTNEKLFF.

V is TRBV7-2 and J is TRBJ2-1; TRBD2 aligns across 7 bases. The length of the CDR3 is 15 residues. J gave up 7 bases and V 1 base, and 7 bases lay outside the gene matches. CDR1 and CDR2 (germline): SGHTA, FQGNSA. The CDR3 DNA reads TGTGCCAGCAGCTTAGACGCGGGAGAGAGGAATGAGCAGTTCTTC. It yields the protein CASSLDAGERNEQFF.

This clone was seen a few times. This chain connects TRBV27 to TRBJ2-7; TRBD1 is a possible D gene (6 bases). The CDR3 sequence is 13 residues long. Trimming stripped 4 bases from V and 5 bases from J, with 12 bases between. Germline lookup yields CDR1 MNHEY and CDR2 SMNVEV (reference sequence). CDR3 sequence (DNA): TGTGCCAGCAGTTCACAGGGAACCCACGAGCAGTACTTC. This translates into CASSSQGTHEQYF.

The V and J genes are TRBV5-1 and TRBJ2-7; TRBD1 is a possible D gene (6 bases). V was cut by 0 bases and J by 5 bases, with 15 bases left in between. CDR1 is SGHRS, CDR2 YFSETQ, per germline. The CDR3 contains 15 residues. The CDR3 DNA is TGCGCCAGCAGCTTGGGACAGGCGAAGCTAGACGAGCAGTACTTC. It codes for CASSLGQAKLDEQYF.

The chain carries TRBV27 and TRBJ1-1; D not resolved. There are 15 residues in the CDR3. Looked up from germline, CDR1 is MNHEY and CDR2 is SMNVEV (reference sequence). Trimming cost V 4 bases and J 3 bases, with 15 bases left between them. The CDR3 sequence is CASSSVQAFYTEAFF. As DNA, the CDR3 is TGTGCCAGCAGTTCAGTTCAGGCTTTTTACACTGAAGCTTTCTTT.

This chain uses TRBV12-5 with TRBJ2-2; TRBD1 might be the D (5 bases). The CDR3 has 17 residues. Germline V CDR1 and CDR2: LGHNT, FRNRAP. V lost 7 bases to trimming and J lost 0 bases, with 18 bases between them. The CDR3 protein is CASAQGSFQANTGELFF. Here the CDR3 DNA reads TGTGCTAGTGCGCAGGGTTCGTTTCAAGCGAACACCGGGGAGCTGTTTTTT.

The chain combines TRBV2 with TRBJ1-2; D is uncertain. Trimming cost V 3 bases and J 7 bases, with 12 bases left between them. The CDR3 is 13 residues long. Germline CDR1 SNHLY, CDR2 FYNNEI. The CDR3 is CASSDLRAAGYTF. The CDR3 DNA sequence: TGTGCCAGCAGTGACCTGCGGGCGGCTGGCTACACCTTC. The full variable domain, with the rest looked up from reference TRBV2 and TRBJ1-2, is EPEVTQTPSHQVTQMGQEVILRCVPISNHLYFYWYRQILGQKVEFLVSFYNNEISEKSEIFDDQFSVERPDGSNFTLKIRSTKLEDSAMYFCASSDLRAAGYTFGSGTRLTVV.

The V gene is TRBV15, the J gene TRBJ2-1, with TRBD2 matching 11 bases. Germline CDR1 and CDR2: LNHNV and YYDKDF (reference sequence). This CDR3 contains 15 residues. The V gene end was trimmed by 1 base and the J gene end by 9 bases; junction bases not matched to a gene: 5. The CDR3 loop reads CATSRAGLAGVEQFF. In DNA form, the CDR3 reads TGTGCCACCAGCAGAGCCGGACTAGCGGGCGTTGAGCAGTTCTTC.

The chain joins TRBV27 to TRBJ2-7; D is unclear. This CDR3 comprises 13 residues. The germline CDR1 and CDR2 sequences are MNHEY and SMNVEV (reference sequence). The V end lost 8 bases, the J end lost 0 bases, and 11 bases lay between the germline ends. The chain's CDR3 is CASGAAPSYEQYF. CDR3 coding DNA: TGTGCCAGCGGTGCGGCCCCCTCCTACGAGCAGTACTTC.

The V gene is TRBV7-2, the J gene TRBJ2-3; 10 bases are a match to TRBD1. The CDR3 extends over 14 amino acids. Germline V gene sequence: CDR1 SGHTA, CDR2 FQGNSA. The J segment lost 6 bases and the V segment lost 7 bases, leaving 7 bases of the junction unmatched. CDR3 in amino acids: CASTSTGGYDTQYF. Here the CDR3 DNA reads TGTGCCAGCACCTCGACAGGGGGCTACGATACGCAGTATTTT. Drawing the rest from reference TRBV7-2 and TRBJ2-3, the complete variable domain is GAGVSQSPSNKVTEKGKDVELRCDPISGHTALYWYRQSLGQGLEFLIYFQGNSAPDKSGLPSDRFSAERTGGSVSTLTIQRTQQEDSAVYLCASTSTGGYDTQYFGPGTRLTVL.

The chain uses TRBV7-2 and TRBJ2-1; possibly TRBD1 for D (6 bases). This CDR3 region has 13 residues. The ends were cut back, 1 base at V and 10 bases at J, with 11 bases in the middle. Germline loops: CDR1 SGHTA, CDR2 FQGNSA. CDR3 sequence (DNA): TGTGCCAGCAGCTTAGTATCGGGACAAGAGCAGTTCTTC. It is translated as CASSLVSGQEQFF.

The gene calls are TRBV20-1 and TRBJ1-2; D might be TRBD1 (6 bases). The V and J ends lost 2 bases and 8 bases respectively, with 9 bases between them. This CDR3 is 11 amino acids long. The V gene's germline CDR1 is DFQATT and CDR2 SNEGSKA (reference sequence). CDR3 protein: CSARQGYGYTF. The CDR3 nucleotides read TGCAGTGCTAGACAGGGGTACGGCTACACCTTC.

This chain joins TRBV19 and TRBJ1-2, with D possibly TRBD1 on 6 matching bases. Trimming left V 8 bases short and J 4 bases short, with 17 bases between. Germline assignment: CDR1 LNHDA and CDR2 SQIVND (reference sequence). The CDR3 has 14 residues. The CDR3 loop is CASQVGGGLYGYTF. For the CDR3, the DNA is TGTGCCAGTCAAGTAGGGGGGGGACTCTATGGCTACACCTTC.

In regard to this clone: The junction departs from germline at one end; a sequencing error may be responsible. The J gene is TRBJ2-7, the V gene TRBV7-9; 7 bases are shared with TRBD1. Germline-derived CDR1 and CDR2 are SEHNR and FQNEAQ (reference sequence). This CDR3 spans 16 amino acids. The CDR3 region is CSSSPVPGQSFYEQYF. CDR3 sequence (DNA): TGTTCCAGCAGCCCTGTCCCGGGACAGAGTTTCTACGAGCAGTACTTC.

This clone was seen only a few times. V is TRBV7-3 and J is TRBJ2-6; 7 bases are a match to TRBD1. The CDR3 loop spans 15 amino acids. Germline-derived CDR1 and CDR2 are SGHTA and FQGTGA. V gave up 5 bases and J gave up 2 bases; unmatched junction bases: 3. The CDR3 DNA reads TGTGCCAGCAGCCCAGGGACAGCTGGGGCCAACGTCCTGACTTTC. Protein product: CASSPGTAGANVLTF.

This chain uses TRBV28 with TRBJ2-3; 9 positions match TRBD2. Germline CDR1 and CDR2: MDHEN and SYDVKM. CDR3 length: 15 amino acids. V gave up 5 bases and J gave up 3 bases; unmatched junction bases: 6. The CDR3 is CASSTQAGGTDTQYF. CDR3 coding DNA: TGTGCCAGCAGTACGCAAGCGGGAGGTACAGATACGCAGTATTTT.

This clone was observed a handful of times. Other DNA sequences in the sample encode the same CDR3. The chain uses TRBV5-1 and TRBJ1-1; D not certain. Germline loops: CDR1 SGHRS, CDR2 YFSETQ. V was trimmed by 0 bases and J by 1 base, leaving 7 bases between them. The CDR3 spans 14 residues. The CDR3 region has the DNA TGCGCCAGCAGCTTGGGACAACAGAACACTGAAGCTTTCTTT. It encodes CASSLGQQNTEAFF.